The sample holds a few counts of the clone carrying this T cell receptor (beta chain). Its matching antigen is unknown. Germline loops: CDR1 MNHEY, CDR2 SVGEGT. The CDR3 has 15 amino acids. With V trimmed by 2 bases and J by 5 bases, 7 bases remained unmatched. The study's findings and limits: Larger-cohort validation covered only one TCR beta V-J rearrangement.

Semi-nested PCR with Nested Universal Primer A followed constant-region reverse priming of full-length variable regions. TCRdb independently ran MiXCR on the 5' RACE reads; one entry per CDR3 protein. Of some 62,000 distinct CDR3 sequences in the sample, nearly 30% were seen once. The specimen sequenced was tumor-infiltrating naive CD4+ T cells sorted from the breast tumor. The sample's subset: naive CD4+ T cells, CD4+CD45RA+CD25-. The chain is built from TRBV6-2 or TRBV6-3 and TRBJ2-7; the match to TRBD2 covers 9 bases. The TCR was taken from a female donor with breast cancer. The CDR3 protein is CASSYLSGSTDEQYF. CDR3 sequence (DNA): TGTGCCAGCAGTTACCTTAGCGGGAGTACCGACGAGCAGTACTTC.